The rows below give T cell receptor beta chains drawn from one sample of a study of PD-1 blockade in classical Hodgkin lymphoma. Data came from immunoSEQ multiplex PCR; TCRdb stores just in-frame clones and leaves some out. Found here are about 63,000 clones, 70% to 90% of them singletons; the top ten hold under 6.5%. The material was peripheral blood mononuclear cells (PBMCs), obtained before the second cycle of nivolumab. These receptors came from a human donor with classical Hodgkin lymphoma. The CDR3 runs from the conserved cysteine through the conserved F or W. A D gene is named only where the DNA matches it firmly. Rows give clone size only sometimes, using once, few, many, or a class for an expanded clone.

V,D,size,J,CDR3,DNA
TRBV6-5,-,-,TRBJ1-1,CASRPPGIGNTEAFF,TGTGCCAGCAGGCCCCCGGGTATTGGTAACACTGAAGCTTTCTTT
TRBV25-1,-,-,TRBJ1-1,CASSGQGPNTEAFF,TGTGCCAGCAGTGGCCAAGGGCCGAACACTGAAGCTTTCTTT
TRBV6-4,-,-,TRBJ2-1,CASSGGPERSYNEQFF,TGTGCCAGCAGTGGGGGCCCTGAACGCTCCTACAATGAGCAGTTCTTC
TRBV5-4,-,-,TRBJ1-2,CASSSPSLLNYGYTF,TGTGCCAGCAGCTCGCCGTCGTTATTAAACTATGGCTACACCTTC
TRBV28,-,-,TRBJ1-1,CASRPQVFGEAFF,TGTGCCAGCAGACCTCAGGTTTTCGGGGAAGCTTTCTTT
TRBV5-1,-,-,TRBJ1-6,CASSLMGFSSYNSPLHF,TGCGCCAGCAGCTTGATGGGTTTTAGCTCCTATAATTCACCCCTCCACTTT
TRBV10-3,-,-,TRBJ2-2,CAISESMTTANTGELFF,TGTGCCATCAGTGAGTCGATGACTACCGCGAACACCGGGGAGCTGTTTTTT
TRBV5-1,TRBD2,-,TRBJ2-1,CASRTSGISYNEQFF,TGCGCCAGCAGGACTAGCGGGATCTCCTACAATGAGCAGTTCTTC
TRBV2,-,-,TRBJ2-7,CASSGREQGGYEQYF,TGTGCCAGCAGTGGAAGAGAACAGGGTGGTTACGAGCAGTACTTC
TRBV5-1,-,-,TRBJ2-2,CASSDGQPNTGELFF,TGCGCCAGCAGCGACGGACAGCCGAACACCGGGGAGCTGTTTTTT
TRBV10-1,-,-,TRBJ2-6,CASSPLGEANVLTF,TGCGCCAGCAGTCCCTTGGGAGAGGCCAACGTCCTGACTTTC
TRBV7-9,-,-,TRBJ2-3,CASSFNRGATDTQYF,TGTGCCAGCAGCTTCAACCGGGGGGCCACAGATACGCAGTATTTT
TRBV20-1,-,few,TRBJ1-3,CRGLSGDTIYF,TGCAGGGGTCTATCTGGAGACACCATATATTTT
TRBV5-1,TRBD1,once,TRBJ1-2,CASSPRTGKTYYGYTF,TGCGCCAGCAGCCCGCGGACAGGGAAAACTTACTATGGCTACACCTTC
TRBV5-1,TRBD2,-,TRBJ2-7,CASSTGLSTYEQYF,TGCGCCAGCAGCACGGGACTATCGACCTACGAGCAGTACTTC
TRBV27,-,once,TRBJ2-1,CASSSTVWVNEQFF,TGTGCCAGCAGTTCCACCGTATGGGTCAATGAGCAGTTCTTC
TRBV10-1,-,-,TRBJ2-6,CASSESISSGANVLTF,TGCGCCAGCAGTGAGTCGATAAGCTCTGGGGCCAACGTCCTGACTTTC
TRBV6-6,TRBD2,-,TRBJ2-7,CASGGGTESYEQYF,TGTGCCAGCGGGGGGGGGACGGAGAGTTACGAGCAGTACTTC
TRBV9,TRBD2,-,TRBJ2-5,CASSVVRGGWETQYF,TGTGCCAGCAGCGTAGTGCGGGGGGGCTGGGAGACCCAGTACTTC
TRBV4-1,TRBD2,-,TRBJ2-1,CASQLAGGLEQFF,TGCGCCAGCCAACTAGCGGGGGGGCTTGAGCAGTTCTTC
TRBV6-5,-,-,TRBJ2-7,CASTQGGGQVEQYF,TGTGCCAGCACTCAAGGGGGGGGCCAGGTCGAGCAGTACTTC
TRBV18,TRBD2,-,TRBJ2-1,CASHSLAGVYNEQFF,TGTGCCAGCCATTCTCTAGCGGGGGTCTACAATGAGCAGTTCTTC
TRBV11-2,TRBD1,-,TRBJ2-3,CASSLPGQGAWDTQYF,TGTGCCAGCAGCCTCCCAGGACAGGGGGCTTGGGATACGCAGTATTTT
TRBV5-1,-,-,TRBJ1-3,CASSLSATTNTIYF,TGCGCCAGCAGCTTGTCGGCAACGACAAACACCATATATTTT
TRBV5-1,-,few,TRBJ1-1,CASSLVSDGAEAFF,TGCGCCAGCAGCTTGGTCTCGGACGGTGCTGAAGCTTTCTTT
TRBV2,-,-,TRBJ1-2,CASYYWTANYGYTF,TGTGCCAGCTACTACTGGACAGCTAACTATGGCTACACCTTC
TRBV28,-,-,TRBJ1-6,CASKNPGRRDYSPLHF,TGTGCCAGCAAGAACCCCGGTCGGAGGGACTATTCACCCCTCCACTTT
TRBV6-5,TRBD1,-,TRBJ2-7,CASSATGTGYYEQYF,TGTGCCAGCAGCGCCACCGGGACAGGGTACTACGAGCAGTACTTC
TRBV5-6,TRBD1,-,TRBJ2-7,CASSLGPGQGNEQYF,TGTGCCAGCAGCTTGGGGCCGGGACAGGGGAACGAGCAGTACTTC
TRBV5-1,-,few,TRBJ1-1,CASSLTGGLTEAFF,TGCGCCAGCAGCCTTACGGGAGGTTTGACTGAAGCTTTCTTT
TRBV6-5,-,-,TRBJ1-1,CASSPLGLMNTEAFF,TGTGCCAGCAGCCCTTTGGGGCTAATGAACACTGAAGCTTTCTTT
TRBV5-1,-,-,TRBJ1-5,CASSPGQTNQPQHF,TGCGCCAGCAGCCCCGGACAGACAAATCAGCCCCAGCATTTT
TRBV5-1,TRBD1,-,TRBJ1-3,CASSQGDRALHTIYF,TGCGCCAGCAGCCAGGGGGACAGGGCATTGCACACCATATATTTT
TRBV5-1,TRBD1,-,TRBJ2-2,CASSPQRGLAGELFF,TGCGCCAGCAGCCCCCAGAGGGGGCTAGCCGGGGAGCTGTTTTTT
TRBV6-4,-,-,TRBJ1-2,CATKGDLSYGYTF,TGTGCCACCAAGGGGGACCTCAGCTATGGCTACACCTTC
TRBV27,TRBD1,-,TRBJ1-6,CASSLTGASVVSYNSPLHF,TGTGCCAGCAGTTTAACAGGGGCCTCGGTCGTATCCTATAATTCACCCCTCCACTTT
TRBV28,-,-,TRBJ1-5,CASSLSTGEWNQPQHF,TGTGCCAGCAGTTTGTCAACAGGAGAGTGGAATCAGCCCCAGCATTTT
TRBV5-1,TRBD1,-,TRBJ2-7,CASSSGGSYEQYF,TGCGCCAGCAGCTCAGGGGGCTCCTACGAGCAGTACTTC
TRBV19,-,-,TRBJ2-3,CASSMSSTFGSQYF,TGTGCCAGTAGTATGAGCAGCACTTTTGGGTCGCAGTATTTT
TRBV25-1,-,-,TRBJ2-1,CASSNFLNEQFF,TGTGCCAGCAGTAATTTCCTCAATGAGCAGTTCTTC
TRBV7-2,-,-,TRBJ1-5,CASSLRGTGFNQPQHF,TGTGCCAGCAGCTTAAGGGGAACAGGGTTCAATCAGCCCCAGCATTTT
TRBV7-3,-,once,TRBJ2-3,CASSLSPGGPPDTQYF,TGTGCCAGCAGCTTATCACCTGGGGGGCCTCCGGATACGCAGTATTTT
TRBV5-1,-,-,TRBJ2-5,CASSFEQETQYF,TGCGCCAGCAGCTTTGAGCAAGAGACCCAGTACTTC
TRBV10-3,TRBD1,-,TRBJ1-1,CAISLGQGNTEAFF,TGTGCCATCAGTTTGGGACAGGGGAACACTGAAGCTTTCTTT
TRBV12-5,-,-,TRBJ2-6,CASAPSGANVLTF,TGTGCTAGTGCCCCCTCTGGGGCCAACGTCCTGACTTTC
TRBV6-1,TRBD1,-,TRBJ2-7,CASSDPGTALRQYF,TGTGCCAGCAGTGATCCCGGGACAGCCCTAAGGCAGTACTTC
TRBV19,-,-,TRBJ1-2,CASSIQPGIRPNGYTF,TGTGCCAGTAGTATCCAGCCAGGGATAAGGCCTAATGGCTACACCTTC
TRBV7-9,-,-,TRBJ2-1,CASSRFQGTYNEQFF,TGTGCCAGCAGTCGTTTTCAGGGGACCTACAATGAGCAGTTCTTC
TRBV7-9,-,-,TRBJ1-3,CASSLPGSGSGNTIYF,TGTGCCAGCAGCTTGCCCGGATCAGGCTCTGGAAACACCATATATTTT
TRBV7-8,-,-,TRBJ2-7,CASSLARTTYEQYF,TGTGCCAGCAGCTTAGCAAGGACTACATACGAGCAGTACTTC